The present T cell receptor (beta chain) was sequenced within a study of graft-versus-host responses after intestinal transplantation. General study results and limits: Early post-transplant HvG declines tracked with peak circulating GvH clone levels. GvH clones were identified in recipient marrow, with some first appearing in ileum or blood. High graft-versus-host to host-versus-graft T cell clonal ratios marked allografts of patients with graft-donor macrochimerism.

Repertoires were generated with immunoSEQ multiplex PCR, while TCRdb's copy carries only in-frame clones and drops some. The sample records roughly 9,000 clones, roughly 31% being singletons. The germline V gene encodes CDR1 SSHAT and CDR2 FNYEAQ (reference sequence). The CDR3 length is 13 residues. V gave up 1 base and J gave up 5 bases, with 5 bases separating them. The specimen was alloreactive CD4+ T cells from a mixed lymphocyte reaction culture, collected before intestinal transplant. Sample subset: CFSE-low proliferating T cells sorted from approximately six-day pre-transplant mixed lymphocyte reaction (GvH or HvG direction). The TCR sequence derives from a human patient who received an intestinal transplant. The V call is TRBV7-7, the J call TRBJ1-4; D gene uncertain. CDR3: CASSLERNEKLFF. CDR3 nucleotides: TGTGCCAGCAGCTTAGAGCGGAATGAAAAACTGTTTTTT.